Given below is one TCR beta chain in context. The entry originates in a study of blood T cell repertoires in COVID-19. Germline assignment: CDR1 SGHRS and CDR2 YFSETQ. V was cut by 2 bases and J by 1 base, with 9 bases left in between. The CDR3 is 14 residues long. Produced via immunoSEQ multiplex PCR; TCRdb's table is partial and in-frame only. Counted here are about 250,000 clones, about four fifths occurring once; the ten biggest clones make up over 7.5%. The chain is built from TRBV5-1 and TRBJ1-1; D gene unclear. Material: peripheral blood. The sequence was obtained from a man older than 75 with acute or convalescent COVID-19. The CDR3: CASSFDSQNTEAFF. The CDR3 DNA reads as TGCGCCAGCAGCTTCGATAGCCAGAACACTGAAGCTTTCTTT.